The next 7 T cell receptor beta chains were all read from a single sample in a study of shared clonotypes between healthy human individuals. Clones were read by immunoSEQ multiplex PCR, and TCRdb kept only the in-frame ones, dropping some. The data hold around 300,000 clones, with around 87% observed a single time. Sample: memory CD8+ T cells sorted from blood. The subset denotes: CD45RO+ cells pooled with CCR7-negative TemRA cells. The receptors were sampled from a man aged 18 to 30 in good health.

Only a few counts were recorded for this clone. The same CDR3 also results from other DNA sequences found in this sample. The V gene is TRBV27, the J gene TRBJ1-5; D call uncertain. Germline-derived CDR1 and CDR2 are MNHEY and SMNVEV (reference sequence). V dropped 2 bases and J dropped 0 bases, with 2 bases sitting between them. The CDR3 has 13 residues. The DNA for the CDR3 is TGTGCCAGCAGTTTAGGTAGCAATCAGCCCCAGCATTTT. Protein: CASSLGSNQPQHF.

The rearrangement joins TRBV14 to TRBJ2-1; possibly TRBD1 or TRBD2 for D (5 bases each). With 4 bases removed from V and 3 bases from J, the gap between germline ends came to 19 bases. This CDR3 is built from 17 residues. Germline V lookup: CDR1 SGHDN, CDR2 FVKESK. CDR3 in amino acids: CASSPGPSGLYYNEQFF. The CDR3 bases are TGTGCCAGCAGCCCGGGGCCTTCAGGTTTATACTACAATGAGCAGTTCTTC.

The J gene is TRBJ2-1, the V gene TRBV2, with 13 bases aligning to TRBD2. Unmatched junction bases numbered 7, after V lost 7 bases and J lost 10 bases. This CDR3 has 14 residues. Germline CDR1 is SNHLY and CDR2 is FYNNEI. CDR3 region: CASILGLAGDEQFF. In DNA form, the CDR3 reads TGTGCCAGCATCCTAGGACTAGCGGGAGACGAGCAGTTCTTC.

V is TRBV6-5 and J is TRBJ2-1; 7 bases match TRBD1. The CDR3 totals 14 residues. Trimming took 5 bases from V and 3 from J; bases not matched to a gene: 4. The germline V gene encodes CDR1 MNHEY and CDR2 SVGAGI. The CDR3 region is CASSAQGHYNEQFF. Written as DNA, the CDR3 is TGTGCCAGCAGTGCACAGGGGCACTACAATGAGCAGTTCTTC.

The chain joins TRBV21-1 to TRBJ2-7; no check of the table's D call, TRBD2, against the DNA was made. TRBV21-1 is annotated as a pseudogene. The CDR3 loop spans 9 amino acids. CDR3 sequence: CVCEGEQYF. The CDR3 DNA sequence: TGTGTCTGCGAGGGAGAGCAGTACTTC.

This clone was seen only a few times. J is TRBJ2-1 and V is TRBV5-4; the D gene is possibly TRBD2 (5 bases). Deletions cut 1 base from V and 8 bases from J, with 10 bases between. The germline CDR1 and CDR2 sequences are SGHNT and YYREEE (reference sequence). The CDR3 totals 13 residues. CDR3 sequence reads: CASSLTRVHEQFF. The CDR3 DNA reads as TGTGCCAGCAGCTTGACTAGGGTTCATGAGCAGTTCTTC.

The V gene is TRBV30, the J gene TRBJ1-4; D is unclear. The V gene's germline CDR1 is GTSNPN and CDR2 SVGIG (reference sequence). V lost 8 bases and J lost 6, with 13 bases in between. The CDR3 has 12 amino acids. CDR3 nucleotides: TGTGCCCGGACGGAGACTGATGAAAAACTGTTTTTT. It translates to CARTETDEKLFF.